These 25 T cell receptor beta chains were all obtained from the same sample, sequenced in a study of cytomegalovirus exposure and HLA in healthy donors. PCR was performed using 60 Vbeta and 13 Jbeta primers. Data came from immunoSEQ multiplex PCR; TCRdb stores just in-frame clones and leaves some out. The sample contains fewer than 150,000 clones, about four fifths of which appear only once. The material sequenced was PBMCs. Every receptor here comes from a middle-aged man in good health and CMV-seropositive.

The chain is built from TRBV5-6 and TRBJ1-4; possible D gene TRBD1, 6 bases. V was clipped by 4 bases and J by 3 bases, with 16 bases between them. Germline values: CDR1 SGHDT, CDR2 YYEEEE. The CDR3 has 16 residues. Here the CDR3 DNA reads TGTGCCAGCAGCCTTACAGGGTTCGAGGCTAATGAAAAACTGTTTTTT. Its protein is CASSLTGFEANEKLFF.

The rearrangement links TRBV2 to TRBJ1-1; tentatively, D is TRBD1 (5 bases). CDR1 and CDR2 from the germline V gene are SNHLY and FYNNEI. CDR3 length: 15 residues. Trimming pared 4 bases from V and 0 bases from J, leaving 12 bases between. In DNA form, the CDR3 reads TGTGCCAGCAGTGCCCGACAGACGGTGAACACTGAAGCTTTCTTT. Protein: CASSARQTVNTEAFF.

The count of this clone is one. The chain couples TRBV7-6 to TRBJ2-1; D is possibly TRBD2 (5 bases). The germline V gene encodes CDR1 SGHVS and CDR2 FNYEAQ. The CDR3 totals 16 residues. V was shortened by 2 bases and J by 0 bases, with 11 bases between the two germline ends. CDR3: CASSLMMSGSYNEQFF. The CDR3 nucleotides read TGTGCCAGCAGCTTAATGATGAGCGGCTCCTACAATGAGCAGTTCTTC.

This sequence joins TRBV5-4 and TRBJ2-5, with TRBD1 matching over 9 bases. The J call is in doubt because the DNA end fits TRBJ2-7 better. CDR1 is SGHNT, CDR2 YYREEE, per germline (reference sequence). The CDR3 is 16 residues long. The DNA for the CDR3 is TGTGCCAGCAGCTTGGCCGGGACAGGGAGGGATTACGAGCAGTACTTC. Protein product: CASSLAGTGRDYEQYF.

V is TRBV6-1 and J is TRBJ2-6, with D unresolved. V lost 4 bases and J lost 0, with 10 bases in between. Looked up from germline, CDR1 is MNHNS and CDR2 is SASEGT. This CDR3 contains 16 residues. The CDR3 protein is CASSGGHNSGANVLTF. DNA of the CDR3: TGTGCCAGCAGTGGTGGTCACAACTCTGGGGCCAACGTCCTGACTTTC.

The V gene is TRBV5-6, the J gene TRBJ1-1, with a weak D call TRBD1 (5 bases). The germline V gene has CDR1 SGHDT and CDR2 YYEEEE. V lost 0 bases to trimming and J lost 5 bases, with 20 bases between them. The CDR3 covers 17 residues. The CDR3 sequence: CASSLANRGDVETEAFF. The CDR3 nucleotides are TGTGCCAGCAGCTTGGCCAATCGGGGGGACGTCGAAACTGAAGCTTTCTTT.

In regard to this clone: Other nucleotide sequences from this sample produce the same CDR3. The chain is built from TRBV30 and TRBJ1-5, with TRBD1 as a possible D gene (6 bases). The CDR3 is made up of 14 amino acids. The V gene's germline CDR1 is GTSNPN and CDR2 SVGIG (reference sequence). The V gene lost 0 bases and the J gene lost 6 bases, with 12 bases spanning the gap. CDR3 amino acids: CAWSVQGGSQPQHF. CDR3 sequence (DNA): TGTGCCTGGAGTGTACAGGGAGGGAGTCAGCCCCAGCATTTT.

The CDR3 here is CASSLKSRSSGNTIYF. The CDR3 region has the DNA TGTGCCAGCAGCTTAAAGTCGAGGAGCTCTGGAAACACCATATATTTT. The V gene is TRBV7-9, the J gene TRBJ1-3; D remains unclear. The CDR3 runs 16 residues. CDR1 and CDR2 from the germline V gene are SEHNR and FQNEAQ (reference sequence). Trimming removed 2 bases at V and 0 bases at J, with 11 bases between.

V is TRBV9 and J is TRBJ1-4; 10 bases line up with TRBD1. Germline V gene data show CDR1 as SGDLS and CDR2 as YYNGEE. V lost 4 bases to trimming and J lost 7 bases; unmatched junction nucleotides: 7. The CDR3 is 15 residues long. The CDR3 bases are TGTGCCAGCAGCCGCGCTGACAGGGGGCGTGAAAAACTGTTTTTT. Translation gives CASSRADRGREKLFF.

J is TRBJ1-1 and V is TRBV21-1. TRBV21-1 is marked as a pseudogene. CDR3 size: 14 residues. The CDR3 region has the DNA TGTGCCGGGGCCTCGGGGGGTCCGAACACTGAAGCTTTCTTT. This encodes CAGASGGPNTEAFF.

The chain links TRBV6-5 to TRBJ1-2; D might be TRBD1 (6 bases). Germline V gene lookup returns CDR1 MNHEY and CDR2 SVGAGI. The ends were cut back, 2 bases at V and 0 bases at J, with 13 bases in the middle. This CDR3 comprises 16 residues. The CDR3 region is CASSYRNTGPNYGYTF. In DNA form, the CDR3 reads TGTGCCAGCAGTTACCGAAATACAGGGCCTAACTATGGCTACACCTTC.

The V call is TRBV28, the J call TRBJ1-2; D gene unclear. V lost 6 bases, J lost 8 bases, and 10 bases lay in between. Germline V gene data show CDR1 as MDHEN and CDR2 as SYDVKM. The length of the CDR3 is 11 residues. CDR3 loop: CASSNRRGYTF. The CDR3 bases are TGTGCCAGCAGCAATAGGAGAGGCTACACCTTC.

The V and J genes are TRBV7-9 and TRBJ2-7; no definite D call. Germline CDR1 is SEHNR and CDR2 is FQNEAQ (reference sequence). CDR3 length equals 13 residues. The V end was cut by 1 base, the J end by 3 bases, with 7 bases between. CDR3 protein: CASSLELHYEQYF. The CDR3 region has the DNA TGTGCCAGCAGCTTAGAATTACACTACGAGCAGTACTTC.

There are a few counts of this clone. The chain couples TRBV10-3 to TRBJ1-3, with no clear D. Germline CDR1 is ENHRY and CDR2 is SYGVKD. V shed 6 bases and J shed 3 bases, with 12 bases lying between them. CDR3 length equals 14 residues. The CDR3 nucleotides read TGTGCCATCAGCCTCGTGAGGGATGGAAACACCATATATTTT. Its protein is CAISLVRDGNTIYF.

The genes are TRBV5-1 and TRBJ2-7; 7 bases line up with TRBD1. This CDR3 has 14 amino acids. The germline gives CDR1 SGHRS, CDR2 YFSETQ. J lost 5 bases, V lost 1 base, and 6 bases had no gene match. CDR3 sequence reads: CASSLNRGRDEQYF. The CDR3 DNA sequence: TGCGCCAGCAGCTTGAACAGGGGCCGGGACGAGCAGTACTTC. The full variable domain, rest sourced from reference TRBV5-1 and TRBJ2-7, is KAGVTQTPRYLIKTRGQQVTLSCSPISGHRSVSWYQQTPGQGLQFLFEYFSETQRNKGNFPGRFSGRQFSNSRSEMNVSTLELGDSALYLCASSLNRGRDEQYFGPGTRLTVT.

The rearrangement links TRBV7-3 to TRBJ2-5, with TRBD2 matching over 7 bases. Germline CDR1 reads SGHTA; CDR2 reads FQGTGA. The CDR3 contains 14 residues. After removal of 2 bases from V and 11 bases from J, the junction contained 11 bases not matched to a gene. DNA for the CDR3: TGTGCCAGCAGCTTAGGCTCTGCGGGAGAGGCGCAGTACTTC. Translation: CASSLGSAGEAQYF.

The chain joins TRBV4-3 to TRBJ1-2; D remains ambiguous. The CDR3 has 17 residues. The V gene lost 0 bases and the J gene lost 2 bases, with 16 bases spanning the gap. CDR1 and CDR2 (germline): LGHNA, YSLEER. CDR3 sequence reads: CASSQDPRSGSNYGYTF. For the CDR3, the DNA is TGCGCCAGCAGCCAAGACCCCCGTAGCGGGTCCAACTATGGCTACACCTTC.

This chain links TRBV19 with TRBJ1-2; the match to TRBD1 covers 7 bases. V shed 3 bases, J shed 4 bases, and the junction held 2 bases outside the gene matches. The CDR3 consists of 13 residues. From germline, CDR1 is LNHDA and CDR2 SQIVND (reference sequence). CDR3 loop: CASSIEGAYGYTF. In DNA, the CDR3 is TGTGCCAGTAGTATCGAGGGGGCCTATGGCTACACCTTC.

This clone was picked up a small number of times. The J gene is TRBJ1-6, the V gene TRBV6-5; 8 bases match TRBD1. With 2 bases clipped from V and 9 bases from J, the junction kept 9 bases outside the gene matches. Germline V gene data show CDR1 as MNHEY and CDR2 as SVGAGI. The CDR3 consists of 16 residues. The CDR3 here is CASSYIGQGGSSPLHF. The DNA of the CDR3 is TGTGCCAGCAGTTACATCGGACAGGGAGGGAGTTCACCCCTCCACTTT.

The CDR3 sequence is CAWSPPFRDRYYEQYF. DNA of the CDR3: TGTGCCTGGAGTCCGCCTTTCCGGGACAGATACTACGAGCAGTACTTC. V is TRBV30 and J is TRBJ2-7, with 7 bases identical to TRBD1. Germline CDR1 and CDR2: GTSNPN and SVGIG (reference sequence). This CDR3 is 16 amino acids long. The ends lost 2 bases at V and 3 bases at J; junction bases unmatched: 13.

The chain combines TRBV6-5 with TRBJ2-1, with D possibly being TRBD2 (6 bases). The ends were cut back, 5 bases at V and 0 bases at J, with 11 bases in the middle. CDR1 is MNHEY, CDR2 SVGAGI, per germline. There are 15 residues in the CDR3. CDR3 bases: TGTGCCAGCAGTACCACTAGCAACTCCTACAATGAGCAGTTCTTC. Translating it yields CASSTTSNSYNEQFF.

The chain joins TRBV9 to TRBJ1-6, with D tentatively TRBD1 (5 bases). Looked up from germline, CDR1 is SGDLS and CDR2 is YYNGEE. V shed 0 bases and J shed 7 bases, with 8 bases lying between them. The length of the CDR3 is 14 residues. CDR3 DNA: TGTGCCAGCAGCGTAGTTGGGGGGAATTCACCCCTCCACTTT. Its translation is CASSVVGGNSPLHF.

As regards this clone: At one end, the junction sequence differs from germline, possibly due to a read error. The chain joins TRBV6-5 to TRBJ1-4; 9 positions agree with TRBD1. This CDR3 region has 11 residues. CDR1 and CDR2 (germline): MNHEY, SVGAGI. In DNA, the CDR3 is TGTGCCCGCAAAAGGGATCGGGACAGGGTTTTT. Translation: CARKRDRDRVF.

CDR3 amino acids: CASSQGQGRSFDTYF. The CDR3 DNA sequence: TGCGCCAGCAGCCAAGGACAGGGCCGCTCTTTTGACACGTATTTT. The chain employs TRBV4-1 and TRBJ1-3; 7 bases align to TRBD1. The CDR3 spans 15 residues. V lost 1 base, J lost 16 bases, and 16 bases stayed unmatched. Germline CDR1 and CDR2: MGHRA and YSYEKL.

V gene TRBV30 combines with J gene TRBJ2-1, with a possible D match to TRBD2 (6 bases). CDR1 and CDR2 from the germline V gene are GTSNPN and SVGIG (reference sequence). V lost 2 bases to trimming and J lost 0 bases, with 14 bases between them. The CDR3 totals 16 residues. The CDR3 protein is CAWSTRDLSSYNEQFF. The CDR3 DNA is TGTGCCTGGAGTACTCGGGACTTGAGCTCCTACAATGAGCAGTTCTTC.